The 21 T cell receptor beta chains reported below all come from one sample, sequenced in a study of CD8+CD57+ T cells in acquired aplastic anemia. Patients selected for sequencing had displayed CD8+CD57+ cell expansion by flow cytometry. For CDR3 and TCR beta VDJ profiling, genomic DNA was the template used. MiXCR was run by TCRdb on the reads, yielding one entry per CDR3 protein. Here the sample spans hundreds of thousands of distinct CDR3 sequences, around 45% being singletons. Source material: sorted CD4+, CD8+, or CD8+CD57+ T cells (not recorded which) from PBMCs. These receptor sequences come from a human donor with aplastic anemia.

Written as DNA, the CDR3 is TGTGCCAGCAGTCCCCCGGGTCAAGAGACCCAGTACTTC. Translation: CASSPPGQETQYF. The V and J genes are TRBV7-9 and TRBJ2-3; D unclear. Judging by the DNA end, TRBJ2-5 fits better; the J call may be wrong. The CDR3 extends over 13 amino acids. Germline V gene sequence: CDR1 SEHNR, CDR2 FQNEAQ (reference sequence).

CDR3 nucleotide sequence: TGTGCCTCGACAGGGCCCAATGAAGCTTTCTTT. Protein product: CASTGPNEAFF. V gene TRBV30 combines with J gene TRBJ1-1; the match to TRBD1 covers 7 bases. The V and J ends lost 7 bases and 7 bases, in that order; junction bases with no gene match: 6. Germline V gene lookup returns CDR1 GTSNPN and CDR2 SVGIG (reference sequence). The CDR3 runs 11 residues.

Turning to this clonotype: This may come from a read error, since a much larger clone is one base off. V is TRBV27 and J is TRBJ2-7; D is uncertain. The germline gives CDR1 MNHEY, CDR2 SMNVEV (reference sequence). The CDR3 totals 14 residues. Written as DNA, the CDR3 is TGTGCCAGCAGTTCCTCGGACGCCCACTACGAGCGGTACTTC. Amino acids: CASSSSDAHYERYF.

This clonotype has ten or more counts. This chain joins TRBV24-1 and TRBJ2-3, with TRBD2 matching 7 bases. V lost 0 bases, J lost 6 bases, and 8 bases stayed unmatched. This CDR3 spans 16 amino acids. Per germline, CDR1 KGHDR and CDR2 SFDVKD. The CDR3 here is CATSDLLAGVGDTQYF. The CDR3 region has the DNA TGTGCCACCAGTGATTTGCTGGCGGGGGTCGGGGATACGCAGTATTTT.

This clonotype appeared many times. This chain links TRBV19 with TRBJ2-2; no clear D gene. The V end was cut by 3 bases, the J end by 2 bases, with 16 bases between. CDR1 and CDR2 from the germline V gene are LNHDA and SQIVND (reference sequence). CDR3 size: 17 residues. CDR3 region: CASSIPRVRLNTGELFF. The CDR3 region has the DNA TGTGCCAGTAGTATCCCCCGAGTTAGGTTAAACACCGGGGAGCTGTTTTTT.

The DNA of the CDR3 is TGTGCCAGCATTAGGGTCAAGGCGGACAACACCTACGAGCAGTACTTC. Its protein is CASIRVKADNTYEQYF. The chain has TRBV5-4 and TRBJ2-7; maybe TRBD1 (5 bases). Germline V gene sequence: CDR1 SGHNT, CDR2 YYREEE (reference sequence). The CDR3 consists of 16 residues. Deletions cut 6 bases from V and 2 bases from J, with 21 bases between.

This clonotype appeared many times. This rearrangement joins TRBV9 to TRBJ2-7, with D possibly matching TRBD2 (5 bases). This CDR3 region has 13 residues. The germline V and J ends were trimmed by 5 bases and 0 bases, with 9 bases remaining between them. Germline V gene lookup returns CDR1 SGDLS and CDR2 YYNGEE. The CDR3 reads CASRGADSYEQYF. DNA for the CDR3: TGTGCCAGCAGGGGAGCGGACTCCTACGAGCAGTACTTC.

Concerning this clonotype itself: A much larger clone lies one base from this, so it may be a read error. This chain links TRBV20-1 with TRBJ2-7; the D gene is possibly TRBD1 (5 bases). V lost 3 bases and J lost 7, with 25 bases in between. Looked up from germline, CDR1 is DFQATT and CDR2 is SNEGSKA (reference sequence). The CDR3 extends over 16 amino acids. The CDR3: CSARPGDSAQYNEQYF. In DNA, the CDR3 is TGCAGTGCTAGGCCCGGAGACAGCGCCCAATACAATGAGCAGTACTTC.

This clonotype has a count of ten or more. The chain couples TRBV5-1 to TRBJ2-7; no clear D gene. Trimming cost V 0 bases and J 5 bases, with 18 bases left between them. This CDR3 region has 16 residues. Germline V CDR1 and CDR2: SGHRS, YFSETQ. The CDR3 region has the DNA TGCGCCAGCAGCTTGGCCTGGGATCCCCCTCAAAACGAGCAGTACTTC. It specifies CASSLAWDPPQNEQYF.

In this sample, this clonotype turned up a few times. The J gene is TRBJ2-1, the V gene TRBV11-2; D assignment may be TRBD1 or TRBD2 (6 bases each). Germline V gives CDR1 SGHAT, CDR2 FQNNGV. Between the trimmed V and J ends, which lost 5 bases and 0 bases, there was a span of 14 bases. The CDR3 spans 16 residues. The DNA for the CDR3 is TGTGCCAGCAGCCCAAGGGGGGATTACTCCTACAATGAGCAGTTCTTC. Translated, it gives CASSPRGDYSYNEQFF.

The chain combines TRBV25-1 with TRBJ1-1; 8 nucleotides line up with TRBD1. Germline lookup yields CDR1 MGHDK and CDR2 SYGVNS. The CDR3 sequence is 15 residues long. With 3 bases clipped from V and 3 bases from J, the junction kept 6 bases outside the gene matches. CDR3 sequence: CASSEVDRDHTEAFF. DNA for the CDR3: TGTGCCAGCAGTGAGGTGGACAGGGATCACACTGAAGCTTTCTTT.

A note on this clonotype: This sequence may be a read error, since a much larger clone differs from it by one base. CDR3 sequence reads: CAISELAGAYNEQFF. CDR3 DNA: TGTGCCATCAGTGAACTAGCGGGAGCCTACAATGAGCAGTTCTTC. V is TRBV10-3 and J is TRBJ2-1; 11 positions agree with TRBD2. This CDR3 has 15 residues. The germline CDR1 and CDR2 sequences are ENHRY and SYGVKD. The J segment lost 2 bases and the V segment lost 3 bases, leaving 0 bases of the junction unmatched.

On this clonotype: Just one base apart from a much larger clone, this may be a read error. The chain couples TRBV30 to TRBJ1-1; D gene uncertain. The germline V gene encodes CDR1 GTSNPN and CDR2 SVGIG (reference sequence). CDR3 size: 10 residues. V was trimmed by 3 bases and J by 5 bases, leaving 4 bases between them. This CDR3 is CAWRETEAFF. In DNA form, the CDR3 reads TGTGCCTGGAGAGAGACTGAAGCTTTCTTT. Full variable domain (remainder filled in from reference TRBV30 and TRBJ1-1): SQTIHQWPATLVQPVGSPLSLECTVEGTSNPNLYWYRQAAGRGLQLLFYSVGIGQISSEVPQNLSASRPQDRQFILSSKKLLLSDSGFYLCAWRETEAFFGQGTRLTVV.

The chain recombines TRBV2 with TRBJ1-2; D might be TRBD1 (5 bases). In germline, CDR1 is SNHLY, CDR2 FYNNEI. The V and J ends lost 7 bases and 2 bases respectively, with 17 bases between them. This CDR3 comprises 15 residues. Here the CDR3 DNA reads TGTGCCAGCAACTGGGACGGAAATCTCAACTATGGCTACACCTTC. This encodes CASNWDGNLNYGYTF.

In the case of this clonotype: The missing conserved phenylalanine or tryptophan at the end of this CDR3 makes a read error likely. The chain recombines TRBV5-1 with TRBJ1-6, with a weak D call TRBD1 (6 bases). The CDR3 covers 14 residues. CDR1 and CDR2 (germline): SGHRS, YFSETQ. The CDR3 DNA sequence: TGTGCCGGAAACCCCAGGGGCAGGGATTCACCCCTCCACCTT. It yields the protein CAGNPRGRDSPLHL.

This clonotype was detected many times. The chain carries TRBV9 and TRBJ2-1; D not certain. V was pared by 0 bases and J by 3 bases, with 10 bases between. In germline, CDR1 is SGDLS, CDR2 YYNGEE. The CDR3 sequence is 15 residues long. CDR3 sequence reads: CASSVVADDYNEQFF. CDR3 nucleotide sequence: TGTGCCAGCAGCGTAGTAGCAGACGACTACAATGAGCAGTTCTTC. The whole variable domain, remainder taken from reference TRBV9 and TRBJ2-1, is DSGVTQTPKHLITATGQRVTLRCSPRSGDLSVYWYQQSLDQGLQFLIQYYNGEERAKGNILERFSAQQFPDLHSELNLSSLELGDSALYFCASSVVADDYNEQFFGPGTRLTVL.

Worth noting for this clonotype: It may be a read error: a sequence one base away is much more abundant. The chain links TRBV24-1 to TRBJ1-3; TRBD1 aligns across 11 bases. With V trimmed by 12 bases and J by 4 bases, 13 bases remained unmatched. CDR1 and CDR2 (germline): KGHDR, SFDVKD. The CDR3 loop spans 16 amino acids. The CDR3 coding sequence is TGTGCCGGCAGTACAGGACAGGGGGCCGTAGGAAACACCATATATTTT. This encodes CAGSTGQGAVGNTIYF.

The chain joins TRBV24-1 to TRBJ2-7, with D tentatively TRBD1 or TRBD2 (5 bases each). The CDR3 runs 14 residues. Germline CDR1 reads KGHDR; CDR2 reads SFDVKD. CDR3 amino acids: CATYEGRVGYEQNV. CDR3 in DNA: TGTGCCACCTATGAGGGGCGGGTGGGTTACGAGCAGAACGTC.

V usage is TRBV19 and J usage is TRBJ2-7, with 7 bases that match TRBD2. J lost 4 bases, V lost 3 bases, and 3 bases had no gene match. The CDR3 runs 13 residues. CDR1 is LNHDA, CDR2 SQIVND, per germline (reference sequence). CDR3 region: CASSMGGIYEQYF. The CDR3, as DNA: TGTGCCAGTAGTATGGGGGGGATTTACGAGCAGTACTTC.

This clonotype has ten or more counts. The chain uses TRBV9 and TRBJ2-1, with D tentatively TRBD2 (7 bases). The V end was cut by 3 bases, the J end by 6 bases, with 19 bases between. Germline CDR1 reads SGDLS; CDR2 reads YYNGEE. This CDR3 region has 16 residues. The CDR3 reads CASSAEHAGASNEQFF. The CDR3 DNA reads as TGTGCCAGCAGCGCCGAACATGCGGGGGCTAGCAATGAGCAGTTCTTC.

The rearrangement links TRBV29-1 to TRBJ2-7; TRBD2 matches 7 bases. Germline CDR1 is SQVTM and CDR2 is ANQGSEA. This CDR3 comprises 15 residues. J gave up 2 bases and V 7 bases, and 14 bases lay outside the gene matches. The DNA for the CDR3 is TGCAGCGCTAGAGATGGTGCTAGCGGTACCTACGAGCAGTACTTC. Translation gives CSARDGASGTYEQYF.